The TCR beta chain described here comes from a study of T cell responses to AZD1222 COVID-19 vaccine. Second-dose intervals near 4 or 12 weeks were combined. Germline V CDR1 and CDR2: SGHRS, YFSETQ. The CDR3 contains 15 residues. V gave up 1 base and J gave up 5 bases; unmatched junction bases: 5. This clone was seen more than once but under ten times. Its antigen is as yet unknown. Repertoires were generated with immunoSEQ multiplex PCR, while TCRdb's copy carries only in-frame clones and drops some. The sample shows about 180,000 clones, roughly 88% of them seen only once. Findings and caveats of the study: Two AZD1222 administrations were followed by greater Spike-specific TCR breadth and depth.

The TCR originated in an adult who received the AZD1222 COVID-19 vaccine. The chain links TRBV5-1 to TRBJ2-5; 10 bases align to TRBD2. Here the sequenced sample was peripheral blood, taken 28 days after the second AZD1222 dose. The CDR3 DNA reads as TGCGCCAGCAGCTTGCAGCGGGGGGGCCGGGAGACCCAGTACTTC. Encoded protein: CASSLQRGGRETQYF. The full variable domain, in which reference TRBV5-1 and TRBJ2-5 provide the parts outside the CDR3, is KAGVTQTPRYLIKTRGQQVTLSCSPISGHRSVSWYQQTPGQGLQFLFEYFSETQRNKGNFPGRFSGRQFSNSRSEMNVSTLELGDSALYLCASSLQRGGRETQYFGPGTRLLVL.